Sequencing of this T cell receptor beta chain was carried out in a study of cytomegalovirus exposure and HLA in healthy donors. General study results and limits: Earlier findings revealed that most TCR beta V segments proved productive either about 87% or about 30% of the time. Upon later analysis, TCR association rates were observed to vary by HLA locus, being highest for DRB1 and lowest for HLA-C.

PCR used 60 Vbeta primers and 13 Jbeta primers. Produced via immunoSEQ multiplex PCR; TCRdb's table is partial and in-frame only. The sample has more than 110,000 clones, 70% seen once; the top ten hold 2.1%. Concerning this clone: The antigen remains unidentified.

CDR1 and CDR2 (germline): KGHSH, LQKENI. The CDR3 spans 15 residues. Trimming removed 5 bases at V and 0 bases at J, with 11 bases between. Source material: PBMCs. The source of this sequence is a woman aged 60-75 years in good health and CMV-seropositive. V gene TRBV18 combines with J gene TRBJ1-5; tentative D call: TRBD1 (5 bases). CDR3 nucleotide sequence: TGTGCCAGCTCAGCGGACACCTATAGCAATCAGCCCCAGCATTTT. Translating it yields CASSADTYSNQPQHF.